What follows are 24 T cell receptor beta chains derived from one specimen sequenced in a study of T-cell memory formation after mild COVID-19. TCRdb redid the calling of the 5' RACE reads with MiXCR, one entry per CDR3 protein. The table lists around 390,000 distinct CDR3 sequences, around a sixth of them singletons, with around a fifth in the top ten. Sequencing input: PBMCs or a T cell subset sorted from them (not recorded which). The origin of the receptors is a man between 18 and 35 years old who had mild COVID-19 (a few samples of this study predate the infection). Cell type and time point are not known.

The chain has TRBV20-1 and TRBJ2-5, with D perhaps assigned TRBD1 or TRBD2 (5 bases each). CDR3 length: 13 amino acids. V lost 3 bases and J lost 5, with 13 bases in between. Germline V lookup: CDR1 DFQATT, CDR2 SNEGSKA (reference sequence). The CDR3 DNA reads as TGCAGTGCTAGGGGACGGGTTCCGGAGACCCAGTACTTC. It codes for CSARGRVPETQYF.

This clonotype was detected a few times. This chain links TRBV9 with TRBJ2-3; D not resolved. Germline-derived CDR1 and CDR2 are SGDLS and YYNGEE. The CDR3 sequence is 16 residues long. V gave up 2 bases and J gave up 2 bases, with 15 bases separating them. CDR3 sequence (DNA): TGTGCCAGCAGCGTTTCGGGTTGGACGGCCACAGATACGCAGTATTTT. This codes for CASSVSGWTATDTQYF.

CDR3: CASSKENGYTF. The CDR3 nucleotides are TGTGCCAGCAGCAAAGAAAATGGCTACACCTTC. The V gene is TRBV5-4, the J gene TRBJ1-2, with D uncertain. Trimming removed 4 bases at V and 6 bases at J, with 7 bases between. This CDR3 is built from 11 residues. Per germline, CDR1 SGHNT and CDR2 YYREEE (reference sequence).

V and J are TRBV10-3 and TRBJ2-1, with D hard to call. Looked up from germline, CDR1 is ENHRY and CDR2 is SYGVKD. CDR3 size: 12 residues. V was trimmed by 3 bases and J by 7 bases, leaving 7 bases between them. The DNA for the CDR3 is TGTGCCATCAGTGATCTGGGTAATGAGCAGTTCTTC. It is translated as CAISDLGNEQFF.

The V gene is TRBV6-5, the J gene TRBJ2-6; D uncertain. V dropped 1 base and J dropped 10 bases, with 11 bases sitting between them. Germline lookup yields CDR1 MNHEY and CDR2 SVGAGI. The length of the CDR3 is 14 residues. The CDR3, as DNA: TGTGCCAGCAGTTACTGGGTCCAAGGGAACGTCCTGACTTTC. Its protein is CASSYWVQGNVLTF.

The chain uses TRBV7-9 and TRBJ2-7, with a possible D match to TRBD2 (5 bases). In germline, CDR1 is SEHNR, CDR2 FQNEAQ (reference sequence). Trimming pared 5 bases from V and 2 bases from J, leaving 13 bases between. The CDR3 spans 14 residues. CDR3 amino acids: CASSGTSYPYEQYF. CDR3 sequence (DNA): TGTGCCAGCAGCGGAACTAGTTACCCCTACGAGCAGTACTTC.

This clonotype was seen more than once but under ten times. The CDR3 reads CASSWGAKETQYF. DNA of the CDR3: TGTGCCAGCAGTTGGGGGGCGAAGGAGACCCAGTACTTC. V and J are TRBV6-6 and TRBJ2-5, with D tentatively TRBD1 or TRBD2 (6 bases each). V was cut by 4 bases and J by 5 bases, with 11 bases left in between. This CDR3 has 13 amino acids. The germline CDR1 and CDR2 sequences are MNHNY and SVGAGI (reference sequence).

In its sample, this clonotype was seen once. The rearrangement links TRBV3-1 to TRBJ2-7, with TRBD1 matching 8 bases. CDR3 length equals 14 residues. The ends lost 0 bases at V and 3 bases at J; junction bases unmatched: 1. The germline gives CDR1 LGHDT, CDR2 YNNKEL (reference sequence). This chain's CDR3 is CASSQDTGGYEQYF. DNA of the CDR3: TGTGCCAGCAGCCAAGATACAGGGGGCTACGAGCAGTACTTC.

This clonotype was found a few times. The V and J genes are TRBV12-3 or TRBV12-4 and TRBJ2-2; D is perhaps TRBD1 (6 bases). Deletions cut 11 bases from V and 1 base from J, with 14 bases between. CDR3 length equals 14 residues. CDR3: CAGQGQLNTGELFF. CDR3 coding DNA: TGTGCCGGACAAGGACAGTTGAACACCGGGGAGCTGTTTTTT.

This clonotype was detected many times. The chain links TRBV28 to TRBJ2-5; D may be TRBD1 (6 bases). Germline-derived CDR1 and CDR2 are MDHEN and SYDVKM. V lost 3 bases and J 3 bases, leaving 14 bases between the germline ends. This CDR3 contains 15 residues. DNA for the CDR3: TGTGCCAGCAGTTTCCCCACAGGGTATGAAGAGACCCAGTACTTC. Its protein product is CASSFPTGYEETQYF.

This clonotype was seen a few times. The V and J genes are TRBV3-1 and TRBJ1-6; weak D call: TRBD1 (5 bases). The CDR3 runs 14 residues. V lost 7 bases and J lost 9, with 16 bases in between. The germline V gene encodes CDR1 LGHDT and CDR2 YNNKEL (reference sequence). The CDR3 spells CASTLGRVGSPLHF. In DNA form, the CDR3 reads TGTGCCAGCACCCTGGGCAGGGTCGGTTCACCCCTCCACTTT.

To note about this clonotype: The CDR3 ends on some other residue instead of the conserved phenylalanine or tryptophan, so this is likely a read error. The V call is TRBV2, the J call TRBJ1-6, with unresolved D. The CDR3 is 14 residues long. V was pared by 8 bases and J by 6 bases, with 14 bases between. Per germline, CDR1 SNHLY and CDR2 FYNNEI. The CDR3 is CASGGRSLNSPLHC. CDR3 sequence (DNA): TGTGCCAGCGGAGGCCGGAGTCTTAATTCACCCCTCCACTGT.

This clonotype was found a few times. CDR3 residues: CASSLDSRPTEAFF. The CDR3 DNA follows: TGTGCCAGCAGCTTGGATTCCAGGCCTACTGAAGCTTTCTTT. The genes are TRBV14 and TRBJ1-1; D not resolved. V lost 5 bases to trimming and J lost 5 bases, with 15 bases between them. Germline V CDR1 and CDR2: SGHDN, FVKESK. This CDR3 spans 14 amino acids.

The chain has TRBV29-1 and TRBJ1-1, with a tentative D call TRBD1 (6 bases). V lost 7 bases and J 4 bases, leaving 13 bases between the germline ends. Germline V gene data show CDR1 as SQVTM and CDR2 as ANQGSEA. The CDR3 contains 12 residues. CDR3 protein: CSALGGATEAFF. CDR3 bases: TGCAGCGCCCTGGGGGGGGCCACTGAAGCTTTCTTT.

This clonotype was detected a few times. This chain connects TRBV6-6 to TRBJ1-5; 7 bases are shared with TRBD1. V gave up 2 bases and J gave up 4 bases; unmatched junction bases: 11. The CDR3 is made up of 17 amino acids. Germline values: CDR1 MNHNY, CDR2 SVGAGI (reference sequence). The CDR3 DNA reads TGTGCCAGCAGTTACCTCTCCGAGGCAGGGGGAAATCAGCCCCAGCATTTT. Protein sequence: CASSYLSEAGGNQPQHF.

This clonotype was found a few times. This sequence joins TRBV12-5 and TRBJ1-1; tentative D call: TRBD1 (5 bases). The CDR3 covers 17 residues. V gave up 0 bases and J gave up 4 bases, with 18 bases separating them. The germline gives CDR1 LGHNT, CDR2 FRNRAP. CDR3: CASGLVVRGEAGTEAFF. As DNA, the CDR3 is TGTGCTAGTGGTTTGGTAGTGAGAGGGGAAGCGGGCACTGAAGCTTTCTTT.

A few counts support this clonotype. CDR3 sequence reads: CAIRAGETYEQYF. CDR3 bases: TGTGCCATCAGAGCAGGGGAGACCTACGAGCAGTACTTC. The chain couples TRBV10-3 to TRBJ2-7, with a weak D call TRBD1 (6 bases). The V end was cut by 6 bases, the J end by 2 bases, with 11 bases between. The CDR3 length is 13 residues. Germline CDR1 reads ENHRY; CDR2 reads SYGVKD.

This clonotype has only a few counts. The V gene is TRBV7-8, the J gene TRBJ1-2, with D uncertain. Germline assignment: CDR1 SGHVS and CDR2 FQNEAQ. CDR3 size: 15 residues. The germline V and J ends were trimmed by 3 bases and 2 bases, with 13 bases remaining between them. For the CDR3, the DNA is TGTGCCAGCAGCTTCCACTCCGGGAGGAACTATGGCTACACCTTC. It is translated as CASSFHSGRNYGYTF.

A single count supports this clonotype. This rearrangement joins TRBV5-1 to TRBJ2-7; D is possibly TRBD2 (6 bases). The CDR3 loop spans 15 amino acids. Germline V CDR1 and CDR2: SGHRS, YFSETQ. Deletions cut 0 bases from V and 1 base from J, with 11 bases between. The CDR3 spells CASSLAPGLSYEQYV. The CDR3 region has the DNA TGCGCCAGCAGCTTGGCCCCGGGACTTTCCTACGAGCAGTACGTC.

The chain links TRBV11-2 to TRBJ1-3; 7 bases are a match to TRBD1. The CDR3 is made up of 16 amino acids. The V gene's germline CDR1 is SGHAT and CDR2 FQNNGV. With 6 bases clipped from V and 3 bases from J, the junction kept 11 bases outside the gene matches. CDR3 sequence: CASSKQGPKDGNTIYF. The DNA for the CDR3 is TGTGCCAGCAGTAAACAGGGGCCCAAGGATGGAAACACCATATATTTT.

This clonotype occurred a few times. The chain links TRBV7-3 to TRBJ2-1; TRBD2 agrees at 7 bases. This CDR3 has 15 amino acids. Germline V lookup: CDR1 SGHTA, CDR2 FQGTGA. J gave up 2 bases and V 5 bases, and 6 bases lay outside the gene matches. The CDR3 DNA sequence: TGTGCCAGCAGCCCACGGGGGGTGGCCTACAATGAGCAGTTCTTC. Its translation: CASSPRGVAYNEQFF.

The chain has TRBV20-1 and TRBJ2-7; 9 nucleotides align to TRBD2. There are 15 residues in the CDR3. The junction had 8 bases not matched to a gene; V was cut back by 1 base and J by 4 bases. CDR1 DFQATT and CDR2 SNEGSKA come from the germline V gene (reference sequence). This CDR3 reads CSARVGGGAEYEQYF. In DNA form, the CDR3 reads TGCAGTGCTAGAGTTGGCGGGGGGGCCGAATACGAGCAGTACTTC.

This clonotype was found many times. The rearrangement joins TRBV24-1 to TRBJ2-3; D gene ambiguous. Germline CDR1 KGHDR, CDR2 SFDVKD. The V gene lost 5 bases and the J gene lost 2 bases, with 7 bases spanning the gap. The CDR3 extends over 13 amino acids. Here the CDR3 DNA reads TGTGCCACCAGTGCCTCCTTCACAGATACGCAGTATTTT. Translation: CATSASFTDTQYF.

J is TRBJ2-7 and V is TRBV12-3 or TRBV12-4; D ambiguous. V was shortened by 5 bases and J by 6 bases, with 8 bases between the two germline ends. The CDR3 runs to 11 residues. CDR3 coding DNA: TGTGCCAGCAGTGCGCGCATCGAGCAGTACTTC. Its protein product is CASSARIEQYF.